Below are 19 T cell receptor beta chains sequenced from a single sample in a study of metastatic and nonmetastatic thyroid tumors. TCRdb re-called clones via MiXCR from the PCR reads. The sample consists of about 15,000 clones, under 25% of them appearing once. All patients reached thyroid surgery having received no treatment beforehand. Sequenced: tumor tissue. These TCRs come from a female donor with papillary thyroid cancer or a benign thyroid nodule (not recorded which). Some clones in this sample may be carry-over from other donors' samples.

The gene calls are TRBV20-1 and TRBJ2-1, with TRBD2 identical over 9 bases. Germline V CDR1 and CDR2: DFQATT, SNEGSKA (reference sequence). V was clipped by 0 bases and J by 5 bases; unmatched bases: 8. The CDR3 consists of 16 residues. The CDR3 protein is CSARDYSGGLDNEQFF. The CDR3 DNA is TGCAGTGCTAGAGATTATAGCGGGGGATTAGACAATGAGCAGTTCTTC.

The J gene is TRBJ2-3, the V gene TRBV24-1; D uncertain. The CDR3 length is 15 residues. Germline lookup yields CDR1 KGHDR and CDR2 SFDVKD. The germline V and J ends were trimmed by 1 base and 2 bases, with 9 bases remaining between them. The CDR3 spells CATSDFNGYTDTQYF. The CDR3 bases are TGTGCCACCAGTGATTTTAACGGATACACAGATACGCAGTATTTT.

The genes are TRBV5-1 and TRBJ1-1; the D is unclear. Germline V gives CDR1 SGHRS, CDR2 YFSETQ. V lost 7 bases and J lost 0, with 7 bases in between. The CDR3 covers 12 residues. The CDR3 DNA is TGCGCCAGCGGCGATCTGAACACTGAAGCTTTCTTT. Its translation: CASGDLNTEAFF.

This chain connects TRBV15 to TRBJ2-1, with D unresolved. Trimming removed 0 bases at V and 6 bases at J, with 12 bases between. CDR3 length: 15 amino acids. Germline loops: CDR1 LNHNV, CDR2 YYDKDF (reference sequence). The CDR3 sequence is CATSRDLSVVNEQFF. For the CDR3, the DNA is TGTGCCACCAGCAGAGATCTGAGTGTTGTCAATGAGCAGTTCTTC.

Many counts were recorded for this clone. A much bigger clone sits one base away, suggesting this may be a read error. Other nucleotide sequences in the sample specify the same CDR3. This rearrangement joins TRBV7-8 to TRBJ1-5, with D unresolved. This CDR3 region has 14 residues. Trimming stripped 1 base from V and 4 bases from J, with 8 bases between. Germline CDR1 reads SGHVS; CDR2 reads FQNEAQ. The CDR3 sequence: CASSLDQPNQPQHF. CDR3 DNA: TGTGCCAGCAGCTTAGATCAGCCTAATCAGCCCCAGCATTTT.

This clone was counted a single time. The chain uses TRBV10-3 and TRBJ2-7; D is undetermined. V lost 2 bases and J 2 bases, leaving 22 bases between the germline ends. Looked up from germline, CDR1 is ENHRY and CDR2 is SYGVKD. The CDR3 covers 18 residues. The CDR3 DNA is TGTGCCATCAGTGAGGGGAATCCCGCATCTCCGATACCCTACGAGCAGTACTTC. This gives the protein CAISEGNPASPIPYEQYF.

This clone was counted at least ten times. This sequence joins TRBV25-1 and TRBJ1-1, with D perhaps matching TRBD1 (5 bases). The V and J ends lost 1 base and 3 bases respectively, with 6 bases between them. CDR3 size: 13 residues. Germline assignment: CDR1 MGHDK and CDR2 SYGVNS. In DNA form, the CDR3 reads TGTGCCAGCAGTGAATGGGACGACACTGAAGCTTTCTTT. This encodes CASSEWDDTEAFF.

This clone was observed many times. A much larger clone differs from this one at a single base, so this may be a read error. Other nucleotide sequences from this sample produce the same CDR3. The gene calls are TRBV7-2 and TRBJ1-4, with TRBD1 matching over 7 bases. In germline, CDR1 is SGHTA, CDR2 FQGNSA. The CDR3 length is 14 residues. V lost 7 bases, J lost 8 bases, and 10 bases stayed unmatched. CDR3: CASTQTTGFEKLFF. CDR3 DNA: TGTGCCAGCACCCAGACGACAGGGTTCGAAAAACTGTTTTTT.

This clone has just one count. The chain uses TRBV20-1 and TRBJ1-1; D uncertain. The CDR3 totals 13 residues. With 2 bases removed from V and 4 bases from J, the gap between germline ends came to 11 bases. Germline CDR1 reads DFQATT; CDR2 reads SNEGSKA (reference sequence). As DNA, the CDR3 is TGCAGTGCTAGATTGGTAGCGGGCACTGAAGCTTTCTTT. Amino acid sequence: CSARLVAGTEAFF.

This sequence joins TRBV20-1 and TRBJ1-6; the D gene is possibly TRBD1 (6 bases). Trimming removed 0 bases from V and 5 bases from J, with 8 bases in between. Germline V CDR1 and CDR2: DFQATT, SNEGSKA (reference sequence). The CDR3 extends over 14 amino acids. The CDR3 loop is CSARDRGNNSPLHF. CDR3 nucleotides: TGCAGTGCTAGAGACAGGGGCAATAATTCACCCCTCCACTTT.

This clone was counted a few times. This CDR3 reads CASTLERGNTEAFF. CDR3 DNA: TGTGCCAGCACCCTCGAGCGGGGGAACACTGAAGCTTTCTTT. The chain uses TRBV7-8 and TRBJ1-1, with unresolved D. The germline CDR1 and CDR2 sequences are SGHVS and FQNEAQ. V was clipped by 7 bases and J by 1 base, with 13 bases between them. The CDR3 is made up of 14 amino acids.

V and J are TRBV4-2 and TRBJ2-7; 8 nucleotides align to TRBD1. The germline gives CDR1 LGHNA, CDR2 YNFKEQ. J lost 4 bases, V lost 1 base, and 15 bases had no gene match. The CDR3 totals 18 residues. The CDR3 loop is CASSQVAGVGTGIYEQYF. The CDR3 DNA reads as TGTGCCAGCAGCCAAGTAGCAGGTGTCGGGACAGGCATTTACGAGCAGTACTTC.

Only a few counts were recorded for this clone. This chain joins TRBV6-2 or TRBV6-3 and TRBJ2-7, with 10 bases that match TRBD1. In germline, CDR1 is MNHEY, CDR2 SVGEGT. The CDR3 contains 17 residues. The V gene end was trimmed by 0 bases and the J gene end by 3 bases; junction bases not matched to a gene: 8. CDR3 DNA: TGTGCCAGCAGTTACTCTAGGGGGACAGGGGTGAACTACGAGCAGTACTTC. Its translation is CASSYSRGTGVNYEQYF.

This clone qualifies as medium-sized. The chain couples TRBV6-1 to TRBJ1-6; D remains ambiguous. Looked up from germline, CDR1 is MNHNS and CDR2 is SASEGT. The CDR3 is 12 amino acids. Trimming pared 8 bases from V and 7 bases from J, leaving 9 bases between. The CDR3 nucleotides read TGTGCCAGCGATGGAAGGAATTCACCCCTCCACTTT. Its protein product is CASDGRNSPLHF.

A word on this clone: At one end, the junction sequence differs from germline, possibly due to a read error. This chain joins TRBV4-1 and TRBJ1-2, with 9 bases lining up with TRBD1. Per germline, CDR1 MGHRA and CDR2 YSYEKL. The CDR3 loop spans 16 amino acids. CDR3 residues: CASSQEPGQGRYGYTF. In nucleotides, the CDR3 is TGTGCCAGCAGCCAGGAACCGGGACAGGGCCGGTATGGCTACACCTTC.

The chain recombines TRBV20-1 with TRBJ2-7, with 10 positions matching TRBD2. From germline, CDR1 is DFQATT and CDR2 SNEGSKA (reference sequence). The CDR3 extends over 14 amino acids. V shed 5 bases and J 1 base; nucleotides not matched to a gene: 5. CDR3: CSALRAGGSYEQYF. The CDR3 bases are TGCAGTGCTTTACGAGCGGGAGGGTCCTACGAGCAGTACTTC.

The V gene is TRBV27, the J gene TRBJ1-5, with a weak D call TRBD1 (5 bases). Trimming left V 5 bases short and J 4 bases short, with 12 bases between. CDR3 length: 14 amino acids. Germline CDR1 MNHEY, CDR2 SMNVEV (reference sequence). Here the CDR3 DNA reads TGTGCCAGCAGTCTCCAGGGTTATAATCAGCCCCAGCATTTT. It encodes CASSLQGYNQPQHF.

The sample holds many counts of this clone. Additional DNA sequences in this sample encode the identical CDR3. This sequence joins TRBV4-1 and TRBJ2-3; tentatively, D is TRBD2 (6 bases). This CDR3 spans 18 amino acids. V was pared by 0 bases and J by 2 bases, with 18 bases between. Germline CDR1 reads MGHRA; CDR2 reads YSYEKL. The CDR3 DNA follows: TGCGCCAGCAGCCAAGAATTGAGGCTTAGCGGATACACAGATACGCAGTATTTT. Amino acids: CASSQELRLSGYTDTQYF.

The table lists this clone with a few counts. This CDR3 is CASSPRYEQYF. The DNA of the CDR3 is TGTGCCAGCAGTCCGAGATACGAGCAGTACTTC. The gene calls are TRBV6-1 and TRBJ2-7; D not resolved. The V gene lost 5 bases and the J gene lost 4 bases, with 6 bases spanning the gap. The CDR3 loop spans 11 amino acids. Germline CDR1 and CDR2: MNHNS and SASEGT.